The 20 T cell receptor beta chains below were found in one sample sequenced in a study of blood T cell repertoires in COVID-19. The repertoire was sequenced with immunoSEQ multiplex PCR; TCRdb's copy has only in-frame clones and lacks some. The top ten clones hold about 9.6% of a sample with 150,000 to 200,000 clones, about 86% of them seen once. Source material: peripheral blood. The receptors were sampled from a man in his fifties with active or convalescent COVID-19.

The V and J genes are TRBV6-1 and TRBJ2-7; D might be TRBD1 (5 bases). CDR3 length equals 13 residues. CDR1 MNHNS and CDR2 SASEGT come from the germline V gene. Trimming stripped 1 base from V and 5 bases from J, with 9 bases between. The CDR3 loop is CASSEGGLDEQYF. The CDR3 bases are TGTGCCAGCAGTGAAGGGGGCCTCGACGAGCAGTACTTC.

The chain combines TRBV5-5 with TRBJ2-5, with no clear D. Trimming pared 1 base from V and 1 base from J, leaving 5 bases between. Germline V lookup: CDR1 SGHKS, CDR2 YYEKEE (reference sequence). There are 13 residues in the CDR3. The CDR3 coding sequence is TGTGCCAGCAGCTTGCGTGTCCAAGAGACCCAGTACTTC. Residues: CASSLRVQETQYF. Based on the CDR3 plus reference TRBV5-5 and TRBJ2-5, the full variable domain is DAGVTQSPTHLIKTRGQQVTLRCSPISGHKSVSWYQQVLGQGPQFIFQYYEKEERGRGNFPDRFSARQFPNYSSELNVNALLLGDSALYLCASSLRVQETQYFGPGTRLLVL.

The chain links TRBV5-1 to TRBJ2-7; a weak D match, TRBD2 (5 bases). CDR3 length: 15 amino acids. Germline V gene sequence: CDR1 SGHRS, CDR2 YFSETQ. V lost 4 bases and J lost 4, with 18 bases in between. The CDR3 spells CASSQTPTQRYEQYF. The CDR3 DNA is TGCGCCAGCAGCCAAACCCCCACCCAGCGGTACGAGCAGTACTTC.

The gene calls are TRBV6-6 and TRBJ2-1, with 7 positions matching TRBD2. After removal of 4 bases from V and 2 bases from J, the junction contained 5 bases not matched to a gene. CDR1 and CDR2 (germline): MNHNY, SVGAGI (reference sequence). There are 15 residues in the CDR3. The CDR3 DNA sequence: TGTGCCAGCAGTTGGGGGAGGGAGCCCTACAATGAGCAGTTCTTC. It codes for CASSWGREPYNEQFF.

The rearrangement joins TRBV5-1 to TRBJ1-5; D is perhaps TRBD1 (6 bases). Germline CDR1 is SGHRS and CDR2 is YFSETQ. V was trimmed by 1 base and J by 2 bases, leaving 10 bases between them. This CDR3 has 15 amino acids. As DNA, the CDR3 is TGCGCCAGCAGCTTGTCTTCAGGGGGCAATCAGCCCCAGCATTTT. Translated: CASSLSSGGNQPQHF.

This chain links TRBV3-1 (or the pseudogene TRBV3-2) with TRBJ1-5; D call uncertain. V shed 0 bases and J shed 0 bases, with 9 bases lying between them. Per germline, CDR1 LGHDT and CDR2 YNNKEL (reference sequence). The CDR3 has 16 residues. As DNA, the CDR3 is TGTGCCAGCAGCCAAGATTCAGTGCCTAGCAATCAGCCCCAGCATTTT. Residues: CASSQDSVPSNQPQHF.

The sample holds a few counts of this clone. The rearrangement joins TRBV6-5 to TRBJ1-5, with 8 bases that match TRBD1. The V gene end was trimmed by 5 bases and the J gene end by 6 bases; junction bases not matched to a gene: 9. Germline loops: CDR1 MNHEY, CDR2 SVGAGI. The CDR3 runs 15 residues. This chain's CDR3 is CASSTGQGGGQPQHF. CDR3 coding DNA: TGTGCCAGCAGTACTGGACAGGGAGGAGGTCAGCCCCAGCATTTT.

The chain uses TRBV19 and TRBJ1-1; TRBD1 is a possible D gene (6 bases). CDR3 size: 15 residues. The V gene's germline CDR1 is LNHDA and CDR2 SQIVND (reference sequence). The V end lost 5 bases, the J end lost 4 bases, and 17 bases lay between the germline ends. The CDR3 sequence is CASSLSPGVGTEAFF. DNA for the CDR3: TGTGCCAGTAGTCTTTCCCCAGGGGTTGGCACTGAAGCTTTCTTT.

The chain couples TRBV20-1 to TRBJ2-7, with 8 bases aligning to TRBD1. Trimming at V came to 3 bases and at J to 0 bases, leaving 4 bases not matched to a gene. The CDR3 runs 14 residues. Germline V gene sequence: CDR1 DFQATT, CDR2 SNEGSKA (reference sequence). Written as DNA, the CDR3 is TGCAGTGCTAGTCGGACAGGGACCTCCTACGAGCAGTACTTC. It specifies CSASRTGTSYEQYF.

The J gene is TRBJ1-1, the V gene TRBV7-9; 9 nucleotides line up with TRBD1. The germline V gene encodes CDR1 SEHNR and CDR2 FQNEAQ (reference sequence). Trimming cost V 4 bases and J 4 bases; bases outside gene matches: 4. The CDR3 sequence is 14 residues long. CDR3 DNA: TGTGCCAGCAGCTGGGGACAGGGAGGCACTGAAGCTTTCTTT. Amino acids: CASSWGQGGTEAFF.

The chain links TRBV5-1 to TRBJ2-1; D may be TRBD2 (6 bases). V shed 4 bases and J shed 3 bases, with 17 bases lying between them. Germline loops: CDR1 SGHRS, CDR2 YFSETQ. CDR3 length equals 16 residues. The CDR3 DNA sequence: TGCGCCAGCAGCCCCTCGATACGGGAGTACTACAATGAGCAGTTCTTC. Protein: CASSPSIREYYNEQFF.

The chain uses TRBV18 and TRBJ2-1, with 9 positions matching TRBD2. The V gene's germline CDR1 is KGHSH and CDR2 LQKENI. The trim removed 5 bases at V and 5 bases at J, leaving 4 bases unmatched. The CDR3 loop spans 14 amino acids. The DNA of the CDR3 is TGTGCCAGCTCATCGACTAGCGGAAACAATGAGCAGTTCTTC. Protein sequence: CASSSTSGNNEQFF.

The genes are TRBV30 and TRBJ1-2; D perhaps matches TRBD1 (5 bases). Per germline, CDR1 GTSNPN and CDR2 SVGIG (reference sequence). CDR3 length: 13 amino acids. The V and J ends lost 3 bases and 7 bases respectively, with 15 bases between them. This CDR3 is CAWSWGETFGYTF. CDR3 bases: TGTGCCTGGAGCTGGGGGGAAACCTTTGGCTACACCTTC.

This rearrangement joins TRBV19 to TRBJ1-1; 7 bases fit TRBD1. CDR1 and CDR2 from the germline V gene are LNHDA and SQIVND (reference sequence). The CDR3 runs 15 residues. The J segment lost 1 base and the V segment lost 5 bases, leaving 7 bases of the junction unmatched. The CDR3 loop is CASSPPGQSNTEAFF. CDR3 in DNA: TGTGCCAGTAGTCCCCCGGGACAGTCGAACACTGAAGCTTTCTTT.

The chain is built from TRBV19 and TRBJ1-5, with D uncertain. Germline CDR1 and CDR2: LNHDA and SQIVND (reference sequence). V was cut by 1 base and J by 4 bases, with 8 bases left in between. The CDR3 has 14 amino acids. The CDR3 protein is CASSIASGNQPQHF. The CDR3 bases are TGTGCCAGTAGTATAGCCTCCGGGAATCAGCCCCAGCATTTT.

The rearrangement uses TRBV11-2 and TRBJ1-1; D unresolved. Trimming took 4 bases from V and 0 from J, leaving 12 bases between them. The CDR3 has 15 amino acids. Germline assignment: CDR1 SGHAT and CDR2 FQNNGV. CDR3 coding DNA: TGTGCCAGCAGCTCCCTAACGGTGATGAACACTGAAGCTTTCTTT. This codes for CASSSLTVMNTEAFF.

The V and J genes are TRBV14 and TRBJ1-2; D gene ambiguous. This CDR3 contains 14 residues. The V gene's germline CDR1 is SGHDN and CDR2 FVKESK. The germline V and J ends were trimmed by 0 bases and 3 bases, with 8 bases remaining between them. The CDR3 coding sequence is TGTGCCAGCAGCCAAGATCACGGGGACTATGGCTACACCTTC. Protein product: CASSQDHGDYGYTF.

J is TRBJ1-1 and V is TRBV20-1; tentatively, D is TRBD1 (6 bases). The CDR3 is 13 residues long. From germline, CDR1 is DFQATT and CDR2 SNEGSKA (reference sequence). V dropped 3 bases and J dropped 4 bases, with 12 bases sitting between them. DNA for the CDR3: TGCAGTGCTAGTCAGGGGATGGGCACTGAAGCTTTCTTT. Protein product: CSASQGMGTEAFF.

This clone was found once. The chain carries TRBV6-5 and TRBJ1-1; 8 bases match TRBD1. This CDR3 has 14 amino acids. Looked up from germline, CDR1 is MNHEY and CDR2 is SVGAGI. J was trimmed by 5 bases and V by 5 bases; bases with no gene match: 7. CDR3 DNA sequence: TGTGCCAGCAGTCTTGGACAGGGTGCGACTGAAGCTTTCTTT. Amino acids: CASSLGQGATEAFF.

V and J are TRBV10-3 and TRBJ1-1; D is possibly TRBD1 (5 bases). Germline values: CDR1 ENHRY, CDR2 SYGVKD. Trimming stripped 0 bases from V and 0 bases from J, with 8 bases between. This CDR3 has 15 residues. The CDR3 region has the DNA TGTGCCATCAGTGAGTCTGGACACCTGAACACTGAAGCTTTCTTT. Translating gives CAISESGHLNTEAFF.